A selection of T cell receptor delta chains follows, all from one sample in a study of gamma-delta chains in newborns, infants, children. TCRdb reapplied CATT to the reads. In the table there are more than 6,500 delta-chain clones, 1.6% of which are singletons. The specimen was blood. These receptors came from a child who was a newborn, infant or young child, either healthy, febrile or measles-vaccinated (not recorded which). CDR3s include the opening cysteine and the closing phenylalanine or tryptophan. The D gene is left open where the match is weak. Clone size is shown for a subset of rows, as once, few, many or a class of expanded clone.

v_call	d_call	clone_size	j_call	cdr3_nt	cdr3_aa
TRDV1	-	medium-sized	TRDJ3	TGTGCTCTGGCCTGGGGCACCTGGGACACCCGACAGATGTTTTTC	CALAWGTWDTRQMFF
TRDV1	TRDD3	few	TRDJ2	TGTGCTCCTGGGGCGCCTTCTCATAACTGGGGGATACGGGGTTTGACAGCACAACTCTTCTTT	CAPGAPSHNWGIRGLTAQLFF
TRDV1	TRDD3	medium-sized	TRDJ1	TGTGCTCTAAATACTGGGGGATACGCGAGGACCGATAAACTCATCTTT	CALNTGGYARTDKLIF
TRDV2	TRDD3	medium-sized	TRDJ3	TGTGCCTGTGACACCGTCACTGGGGGCCCCTCCTGGGACACCCGACAGATGTTTTTC	CACDTVTGGPSWDTRQMFF
TRDV1	TRDD3	-	TRDJ1	TGTGCTCTTGGGGAATGCGTCCCTCCTAGTACTGGGGGATACAAAAACGATAAACTCATCTTT	CALGECVPPSTGGYKNDKLIF
TRDV1	TRDD3	medium-sized	TRDJ1	TGTGCTCTTGGGGGATTAAAGGGGATACGGTACACCGATAAACTCATCTTT	CALGGLKGIRYTDKLIF
TRDV2	-	-	TRDJ1	TGTGCCTGTGGTGTTATTCGCGAGGCCTCCACCGATAAACTCATCTTT	CACGVIREASTDKLIF
TRDV1	-	-	TRDJ1	TGTGCTCTTGGGGAACCGGGTCATTATTGGGGGTACACCGATAAGCTCATCTTT	CALGEPGHYWGYTDKLIF
TRDV3	TRDD3	medium-sized	TRDJ3	TGTGCCTTTCTGGGGGAAAGAGATTACTCCTGGGACACCCGACAGATGTTTTTC	CAFLGERDYSWDTRQMFF
TRDV2	TRDD3	medium-sized	TRDJ3	TGTGCCTGTGACCCTGTACTGGGGGCTAGCTCCTGGGACACCCGACAGATGTTTTTC	CACDPVLGASSWDTRQMFF
TRDV1	-	medium-sized	TRDJ1	TGTGCTCTTGGGGAACTTACCGGGGGTGGGGACTTCGATAAACTCATCTTT	CALGELTGGGDFDKLIF
TRDV2	TRDD3	medium-sized	TRDJ3	TGTGCCTGTGACACCGGTGGGGGATACGCGAGCTCCTGGGACACCCGACAGATGTTTTTC	CACDTGGGYASSWDTRQMFF
TRDV1	TRDD3	medium-sized	TRDJ1	TGTGCTCTTGGGGAACCTCCAGGGAGGCCTACCGTACTGGGGGACACCGATAAACTCATCTTT	CALGEPPGRPTVLGDTDKLIF
TRDV3	-	-	TRDJ3	TGTGCCTTCGCTCGGTACTGGGCCGGGGCGGAGAGCTCCTGGGACACCCGACAGATGTTTTTC	CAFARYWAGAESSWDTRQMFF
TRDV1	-	-	TRDJ1	TGTGCTCTTGGGTTAGCCCAACGGGGGGGGGGACCCGAAAGGGGCCCGAACACCGATAAACTCATCTTT	CALGLAQRGGGPERGPNTDKLIF
TRDV1	-	medium-sized	TRDJ1	TGTGCTCTTGGGGAAGCTTGGGGAAACCGTCTAAGCGGGGATCTGGAAACCGATAAACTCATCTTT	CALGEAWGNRLSGDLETDKLIF
TRDV1	TRDD2	-	TRDJ1	TGTGCTCTTGGGGAACGCCTTCCTACAACCACTGGGGCCGACGCCGATAAACTCATCTTT	CALGERLPTTTGADADKLIF
TRDV1	TRDD3	medium-sized	TRDJ1	TGTGCTCTTTTTCCCTGGGGGATACGGGGAAACACCGATAAACTCATCTTT	CALFPWGIRGNTDKLIF
TRDV1	TRDD3	medium-sized	TRDJ1	TGTGCTCTTGGGGACCATAGACCCACTTCGAGGGTGGGGATACGGGGACCCGATAAACTCATCTTT	CALGDHRPTSRVGIRGPDKLIF
TRDV1	-	-	TRDJ1	TGTGCTCTTGGGGCCTCTTTTCCCGGGGATCTGTACACCGATAAGCTCATCTTT	CALGASFPGDLYTDKLIF
TRDV3	-	medium-sized	TRDJ1	TGTGCCTCGGGCCTCCCGGAATTGGGCACCGATAAACTCATCTTT	CASGLPELGTDKLIF
TRDV1	TRDD3	medium-sized	TRDJ1	TGTGCTCTTGGCCCTGGGGGGGCCCTGGGGAAAAAACTCATCTTT	CALGPGGALGKKLIF
TRDV1	-	medium-sized	TRDJ1	TGTGCTCTTGGGGAAATGATCGGTGTGATGGGTGTTAACACCGATAAACTCATCTTT	CALGEMIGVMGVNTDKLIF
TRDV1	TRDD3	medium-sized	TRDJ1	TGTGCTCTTGGGGACACAACTACTCTAAATAGAGATACTGGGGATACCCTCGCGAGGAAACTCATCTTT	CALGDTTTLNRDTGDTLARKLIF
TRDV2	TRDD3	medium-sized	TRDJ3	TGTGCCTGTGACACGAAGGTGGGGGATACGCGGGGCTCCTGGGACACCCGACAGATGTTTTTC	CACDTKVGDTRGSWDTRQMFF
TRDV2	TRDD3	medium-sized	TRDJ1	TGTGCCTGTGCCAGACTGGGGGATATAACCGATAAACTCATCTTT	CACARLGDITDKLIF
TRDV1	TRDD3	medium-sized	TRDJ1	TGTGCTCTTGGGGAACCGTCGCCCGGGGGGGATTCCGATACCGATAAACTCATCTTT	CALGEPSPGGDSDTDKLIF
TRDV1	TRDD3	few	TRDJ1	TGTGCTCTTGGGGCGTTCGCTAGTGGGGGATACCCACCCACCGATAAACTCATCTTT	CALGAFASGGYPPTDKLIF
TRDV1	TRDD3	few	TRDJ1	TGTGCTCTTGGGGAACTAGTTGGATCCCGCCTCCTGTACTGGGGGATATCCGATAAACTCATCTTT	CALGELVGSRLLYWGISDKLIF
TRDV1	TRDD3	few	TRDJ1	TGTGCTCTTGGGGAACTCCCAAATAAGGCCTACGGGCACGTACTGGGGGATACAGGCACCGATAAACTCATCTTT	CALGELPNKAYGHVLGDTGTDKLIF
TRDV1	-	few	TRDJ1	TGTGCTCTTGGGGAACCCCGGCCGCCACCTACGGCATACCCCTACACCGATAAACTCATCTTT	CALGEPRPPPTAYPYTDKLIF
TRDV1	-	-	TRDJ1	TGTGCTCTTGGGCCTTTCCTACGGATGGGGGATGAAGGCACCGATAAACTCATCTTT	CALGPFLRMGDEGTDKLIF
TRDV1	-	medium-sized	TRDJ1	TGTGCTCTTGTGTCCTGCCTGAAGTACACCGATAAACTCATCTTT	CALVSCLKYTDKLIF
TRDV2	TRDD3	medium-sized	TRDJ1	TGTGCCTGTGACTCGTACTGGGGGACCTACACCGATAAACTCATCTTT	CACDSYWGTYTDKLIF
TRDV1	-	-	TRDJ1	TGTGCTCTTGGGGAACTAGGCTCTCCTACCCATAAACTCATCTTT	CALGELGSPTHKLIF
TRDV1	-	medium-sized	TRDJ1	TGTGCTCTTGGGGAATCGGAAGTCTTCCTCGATCCGTACACCGATAAACTCATCTTT	CALGESEVFLDPYTDKLIF
TRDV1	-	-	TRDJ1	TGCTCTGGGGGGGCCTTCCGCTATAAACTCATCTTT	CSGGAFRYKLIF
TRDV1	-	-	TRDJ1	TGTGCTCTTGGGGAACCCCCCGATAAACTCATCTTT	CALGEPPDKLIF
TRDV2	TRDD3	large	TRDJ3	TGTGCCTGTGACACCGTCAGGGGGATACGCCGATCCTGGGACACCCGACAGATGTTTTTC	CACDTVRGIRRSWDTRQMFF
TRDV2	TRDD3	-	TRDJ3	TGTGCCCGTGACACCGCTATACTGGGGGATACGCGCCCCTGGGACATCCGACAGATGTTTTTC	CARDTAILGDTRPWDIRQMFF
TRDV1	-	medium-sized	TRDJ3	TGTGCTCTTGGGGAACTAGGGCTTCCACCTACTTTCGACACCCGACAGATGTTTTTC	CALGELGLPPTFDTRQMFF
TRDV2	TRDD3	-	TRDJ3	TGTGCCTGCGACACCGCTGGGGGAGGAAGGGCCTGGGACACCCGACAGATGTTCTTC	CACDTAGGGRAWDTRQMFF
TRDV1	-	medium-sized	TRDJ2	TGTGCTCTTGGGGAACGGTCTTCCTCCCTGGGGGTCCTTCTTGGGACAGCACAACTCTTCTTT	CALGERSSSLGVLLGTAQLFF
TRDV1	TRDD3	many	TRDJ1	TGTGCTCTTGGGGAGATTTATTTCGTACTGGGGGATACTTGGGGGTACACCGATAAACTCATCTTT	CALGEIYFVLGDTWGYTDKLIF
TRDV1	-	few	TRDJ1	TGTGCTCTTGGGGATCCCGTTTTCCTACGTCTGGGGACACACACCGATAAACTCATCTTT	CALGDPVFLRLGTHTDKLIF